These T cell receptor beta chains were read from a single sample in a study of blood T cells in healthy people across ages. A single record per CDR3 protein comes from TCRdb applying MiXCR to the 5' RACE reads. The data show about 1,500,000 distinct CDR3 sequences, roughly 40% seen once. Material: blood. These receptor sequences come from a woman aged 18-30 years in good health. Both conserved end residues are part of each CDR3. Fields, in order: V gene, J gene, CDR3 protein.

TRBV20-1	TRBJ2-6	CSARSWWKGLAGANVLTF
TRBV6-1	TRBJ2-5	CASSEGALFQETQYF
TRBV29-1	TRBJ1-2	CSVTDRGGGYTF
TRBV6-2/TRBV6-3	TRBJ2-5	CASRLSGAQETQYF
TRBV13	TRBJ1-1	CASSRWDSRNTEAFF
TRBV10-3	TRBJ1-4	CAISESPGRPNEKLFF
TRBV28	TRBJ1-2	CASTVSGGRGYTF
TRBV20-1	TRBJ2-1	CSAVAGGPRGEQFF
TRBV2	TRBJ1-4	CASITPGQRGKLFF
TRBV15	TRBJ2-1	CATSRGLRDFSDYNEQFF
TRBV30	TRBJ2-4	CAWTSGRGENIQYF
TRBV5-1	TRBJ1-1	CASSLIAGLNTEAFF
TRBV27	TRBJ2-3	CASSNQDLGSGSTDTQYF
TRBV20-1	TRBJ1-4	CSAREGTGNEKLFF
TRBV10-3	TRBJ2-3	CAIRGLLAGGPGDTQYF
TRBV20-1	TRBJ2-3	CSAELAGGRGDTQYF
TRBV3-1	TRBJ2-5	CASSKAGGFETQYF
TRBV18	TRBJ1-1	CASSLYMGQESTEAFF
TRBV20-1	TRBJ2-1	CSAPTNYNEQFF
TRBV21-1	TRBJ1-4	CASSKGRSTNEKLFF
TRBV7-9	TRBJ2-1	CASSRIGTSDHNEQFF
TRBV7-6	TRBJ2-7	CASSSGLADTYEQYF
TRBV12-3/TRBV12-4	TRBJ2-7	CASSLGAVGGEQYF
TRBV6-1	TRBJ1-1	CASSKGQTNTEAFF
TRBV4-1	TRBJ1-6	CASSQEDRGNSPPHF
TRBV5-1	TRBJ2-7	CASSSDQEQYF
TRBV7-9	TRBJ1-1	CASSLDATGGTEAFF
TRBV4-1	TRBJ1-6	CASSQSGTGFGDPHF
TRBV3-1	TRBJ2-7	CASSQDNIGRGYNEQYF
TRBV12-3/TRBV12-4	TRBJ1-2	CASSFGGAPGYTF
TRBV4-1	TRBJ1-1	CASSQATGTEAFF
TRBV25-1	TRBJ2-2	CASSESGLALNTGELFF
TRBV5-1	TRBJ1-1	CASLQGGVNTEAFF
TRBV20-1	TRBJ1-6	CSAREFQIESSPLHF
TRBV20-1	TRBJ2-1	CSASSWGEWSGQFF
TRBV4-1	TRBJ2-7	CASSQDPDDRGYNEQYF
TRBV10-3	TRBJ1-2	CATTGTRTYGYTF
TRBV6-5	TRBJ2-3	CASSYSGVRQDTQYF
TRBV12-3/TRBV12-4	TRBJ2-3	CASSLSGSEYF
TRBV6-6	NA	CASSRDNSTYEQYF
TRBV14	TRBJ2-5	CASSQRLAGVFDEQYF
TRBV7-9	NA	CASSKLVAFRQETQFF
TRBV20-1	TRBJ2-7	CSARNPSGGEQYF
TRBV10-3	TRBJ2-5	CAISDTGSSGQETQYF
TRBV20-1	TRBJ2-5	CSAGGPAETQYF
TRBV6-6	TRBJ2-3	CASSYSIGELRTDTQYF
TRBV3-1	TRBJ2-7	CASSQHRLAGLAYEQYF
TRBV15	TRBJ1-1	CATSSDLDTNTEAFF
TRBV29-1	TRBJ2-3	CSVGLAGISLTTDTQYF
TRBV9	NA	CASSVATGSLEQYF
TRBV30	TRBJ1-2	CAWSVSRARYGYTF
TRBV10-3	TRBJ1-4	CAISEGGTNEKLFF
TRBV29-1	TRBJ2-2	CSVRTPNTGELFF
TRBV6-1	TRBJ2-5	CASSGFVRDGETQYF
TRBV20-1	TRBJ2-5	CSAGLIGETQYF